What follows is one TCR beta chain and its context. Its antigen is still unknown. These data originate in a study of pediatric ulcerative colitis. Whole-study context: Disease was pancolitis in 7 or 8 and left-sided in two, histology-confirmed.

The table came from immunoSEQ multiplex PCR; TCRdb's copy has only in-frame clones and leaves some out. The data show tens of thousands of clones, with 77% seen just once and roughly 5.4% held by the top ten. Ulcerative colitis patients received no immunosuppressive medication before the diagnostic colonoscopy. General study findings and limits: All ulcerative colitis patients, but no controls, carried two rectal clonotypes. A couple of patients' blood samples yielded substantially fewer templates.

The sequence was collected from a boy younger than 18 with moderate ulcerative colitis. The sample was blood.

DNA for the CDR3: TGTGCCAGCAGCTTTAGGGGGGACTACGAGCAGTACTTC. Amino acid sequence: CASSFRGDYEQYF. The chain has TRBV5-5 and TRBJ2-7, with D perhaps being TRBD1 or TRBD2 (6 bases each). Germline loops: CDR1 SGHKS, CDR2 YYEKEE (reference sequence). This CDR3 comprises 13 residues. V was clipped by 2 bases and J by 3 bases, with 9 bases between them.